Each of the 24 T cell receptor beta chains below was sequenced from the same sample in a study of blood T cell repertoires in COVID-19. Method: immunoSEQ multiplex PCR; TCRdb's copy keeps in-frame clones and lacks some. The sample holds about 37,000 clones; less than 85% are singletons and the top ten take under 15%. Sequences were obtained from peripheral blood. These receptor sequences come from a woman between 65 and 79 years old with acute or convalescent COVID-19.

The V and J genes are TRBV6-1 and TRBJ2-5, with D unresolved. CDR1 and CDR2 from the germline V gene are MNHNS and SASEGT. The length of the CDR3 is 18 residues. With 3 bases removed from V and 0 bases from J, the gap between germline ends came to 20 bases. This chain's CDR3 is CASSDPLPPIGYQETQYF. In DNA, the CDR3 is TGTGCCAGCAGTGACCCGTTACCCCCAATCGGTTACCAAGAGACCCAGTACTTC.

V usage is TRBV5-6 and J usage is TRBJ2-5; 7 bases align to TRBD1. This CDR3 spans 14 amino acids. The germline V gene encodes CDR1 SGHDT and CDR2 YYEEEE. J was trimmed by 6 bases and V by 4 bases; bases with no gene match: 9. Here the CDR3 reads CASSDPGQLKTQYF. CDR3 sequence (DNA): TGTGCCAGCAGCGACCCGGGACAGCTGAAGACCCAGTACTTC. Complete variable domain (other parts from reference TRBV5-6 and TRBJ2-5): DAGVTQSPTHLIKTRGQQVTLRCSPKSGHDTVSWYQQALGQGPQFIFQYYEEEERQRGNFPDRFSGHQFPNYSSELNVNALLLGDSALYLCASSDPGQLKTQYFGPGTRLLVL.

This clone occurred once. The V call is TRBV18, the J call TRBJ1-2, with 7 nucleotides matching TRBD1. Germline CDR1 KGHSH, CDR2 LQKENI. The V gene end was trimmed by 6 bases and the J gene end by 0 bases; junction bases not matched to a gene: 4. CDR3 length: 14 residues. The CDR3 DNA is TGTGCCAGCTCCAGGACAGGCCCTAACTATGGCTACACCTTC. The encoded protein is CASSRTGPNYGYTF.

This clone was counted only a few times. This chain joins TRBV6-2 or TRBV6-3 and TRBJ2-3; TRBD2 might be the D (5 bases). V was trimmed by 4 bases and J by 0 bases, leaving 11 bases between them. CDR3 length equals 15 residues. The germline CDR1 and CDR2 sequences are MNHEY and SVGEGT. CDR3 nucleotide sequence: TGTGCCAGCAGTTTAAGGGAGTGGAGCACAGATACGCAGTATTTT. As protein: CASSLREWSTDTQYF.

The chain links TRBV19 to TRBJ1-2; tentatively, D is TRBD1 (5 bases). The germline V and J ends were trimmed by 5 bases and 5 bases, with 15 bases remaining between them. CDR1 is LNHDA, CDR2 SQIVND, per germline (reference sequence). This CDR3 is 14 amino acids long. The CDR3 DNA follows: TGTGCCAGTAGTGCTTCGACAGCCCCTTATGGCTACACCTTC. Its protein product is CASSASTAPYGYTF.

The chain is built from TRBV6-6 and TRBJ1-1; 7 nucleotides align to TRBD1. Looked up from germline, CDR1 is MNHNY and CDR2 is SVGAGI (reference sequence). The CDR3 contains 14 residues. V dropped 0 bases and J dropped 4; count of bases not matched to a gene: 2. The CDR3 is CASSYSSGGTEAFF. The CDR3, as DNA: TGTGCCAGCAGTTACTCGTCAGGGGGCACTGAAGCTTTCTTT.

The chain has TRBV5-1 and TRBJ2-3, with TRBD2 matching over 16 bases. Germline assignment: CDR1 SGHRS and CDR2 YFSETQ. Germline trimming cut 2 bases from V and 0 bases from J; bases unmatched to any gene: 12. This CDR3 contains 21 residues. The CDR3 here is CASSLNPGTSGRAPSTDTQYF. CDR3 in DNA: TGCGCCAGCAGCTTAAATCCCGGGACTAGCGGGAGGGCCCCGAGCACAGATACGCAGTATTTT.

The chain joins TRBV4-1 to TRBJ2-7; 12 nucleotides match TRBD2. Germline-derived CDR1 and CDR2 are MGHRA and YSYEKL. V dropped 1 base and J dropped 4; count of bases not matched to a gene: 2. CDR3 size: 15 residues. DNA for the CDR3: TGCGCCAGCAGCCAAGTTACTAGCGGGGGGTACGAGCAGTACTTC. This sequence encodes CASSQVTSGGYEQYF.

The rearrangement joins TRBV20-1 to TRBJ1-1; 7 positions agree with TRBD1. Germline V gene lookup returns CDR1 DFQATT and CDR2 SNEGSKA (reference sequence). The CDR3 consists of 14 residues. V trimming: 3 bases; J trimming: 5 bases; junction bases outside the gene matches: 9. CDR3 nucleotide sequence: TGCAGTGCTAGTTTACAGGGGAATGGAACTGAAGCTTTCTTT. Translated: CSASLQGNGTEAFF.

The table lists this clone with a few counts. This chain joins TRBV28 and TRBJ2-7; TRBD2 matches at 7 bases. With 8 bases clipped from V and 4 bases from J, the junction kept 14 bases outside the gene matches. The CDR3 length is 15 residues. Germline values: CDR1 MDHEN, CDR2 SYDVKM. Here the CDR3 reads CASRLTGGGAYEQYF. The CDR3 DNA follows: TGTGCCAGCCGCCTAACGGGAGGTGGGGCATACGAGCAGTACTTC.

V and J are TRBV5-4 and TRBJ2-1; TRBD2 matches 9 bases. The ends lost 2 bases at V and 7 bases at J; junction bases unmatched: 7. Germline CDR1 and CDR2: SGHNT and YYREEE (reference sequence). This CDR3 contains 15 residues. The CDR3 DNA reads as TGTGCCAGCAGCTTCGTTAGCGGGGGTAATAATGAGCAGTTCTTC. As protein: CASSFVSGGNNEQFF. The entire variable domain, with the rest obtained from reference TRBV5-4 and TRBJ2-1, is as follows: ETGVTQSPTHLIKTRGQQVTLRCSSQSGHNTVSWYQQALGQGPQFIFQYYREEENGRGNFPPRFSGLQFPNYSSELNVNALELDDSALYLCASSFVSGGNNEQFFGPGTRLTVL.

Here the CDR3 reads CATSRDRTSWIAKNIQYF. The CDR3 DNA is TGTGCCACCAGCAGAGATAGAACTAGCTGGATAGCCAAAAACATTCAGTACTTC. The rearrangement joins TRBV15 to TRBJ2-4, with D tentatively TRBD2 (6 bases). The CDR3 is made up of 18 amino acids. CDR1 is LNHNV and CDR2 is YYDKDF in the germline V gene (reference sequence). V was clipped by 0 bases and J by 0 bases, with 15 bases between them. The full variable domain, in which reference TRBV15 and TRBJ2-4 provide the parts outside the CDR3, is DAMVIQNPRYQVTQFGKPVTLSCSQTLNHNVMYWYQQKSSQAPKLLFHYYDKDFNNEADTPDNFQSRRPNTSFCFLDIRSPGLGDTAMYLCATSRDRTSWIAKNIQYFGAGTRLSVL.

CDR3 amino acids: CASSGERAGAGETQYF. CDR3 DNA sequence: TGTGCCAGTAGTGGCGAAAGAGCGGGAGCCGGAGAGACCCAGTACTTC. The chain has TRBV19 and TRBJ2-5; 8 bases are shared with TRBD2. The CDR3 covers 16 residues. Germline CDR1 is LNHDA and CDR2 is SQIVND (reference sequence). Trimming at V came to 5 bases and at J to 4 bases, leaving 12 bases not matched to a gene. The full variable domain, in which reference TRBV19 and TRBJ2-5 provide the parts outside the CDR3, is DGGITQSPKYLFRKEGQNVTLSCEQNLNHDAMYWYRQDPGQGLRLIYYSQIVNDFQKGDIAEGYSVSREKKESFPLTVTSAQKNPTAFYLCASSGERAGAGETQYFGPGTRLLVL.

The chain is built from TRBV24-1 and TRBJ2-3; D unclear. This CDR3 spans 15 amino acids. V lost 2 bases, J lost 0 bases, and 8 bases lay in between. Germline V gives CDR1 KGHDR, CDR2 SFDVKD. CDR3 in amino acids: CATSDSVGSTDTQYF. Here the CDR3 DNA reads TGTGCCACCAGTGATTCGGTCGGGAGCACAGATACGCAGTATTTT.

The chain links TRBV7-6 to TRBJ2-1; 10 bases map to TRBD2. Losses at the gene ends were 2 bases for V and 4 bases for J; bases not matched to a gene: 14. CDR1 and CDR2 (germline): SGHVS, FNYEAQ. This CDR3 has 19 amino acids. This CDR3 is CASSLRVGLAGALYNEQFF. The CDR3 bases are TGTGCCAGCAGCTTACGGGTTGGGCTAGCGGGGGCCCTTTACAATGAGCAGTTCTTC.

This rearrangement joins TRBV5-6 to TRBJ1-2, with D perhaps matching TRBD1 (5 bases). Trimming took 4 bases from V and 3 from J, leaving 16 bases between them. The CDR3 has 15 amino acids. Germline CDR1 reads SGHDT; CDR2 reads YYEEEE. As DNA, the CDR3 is TGTGCCAGCAGCCTGGGAGGGGCGGGGTACTATGGCTACACCTTC. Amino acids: CASSLGGAGYYGYTF.

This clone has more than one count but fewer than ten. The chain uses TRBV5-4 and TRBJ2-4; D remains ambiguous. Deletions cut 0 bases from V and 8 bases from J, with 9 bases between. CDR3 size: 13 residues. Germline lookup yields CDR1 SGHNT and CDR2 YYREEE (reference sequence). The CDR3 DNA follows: TGTGCCAGCAGCTTGGCTAGAGACGACATTCAGTACTTC. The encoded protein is CASSLARDDIQYF.

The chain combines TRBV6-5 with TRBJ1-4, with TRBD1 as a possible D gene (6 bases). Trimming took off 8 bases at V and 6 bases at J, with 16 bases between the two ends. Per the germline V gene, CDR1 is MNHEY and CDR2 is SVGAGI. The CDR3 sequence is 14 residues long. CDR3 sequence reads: CASGRGGGDEKLFF. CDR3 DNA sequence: TGTGCCAGCGGACGAGGGGGAGGGGATGAAAAACTGTTTTTT.

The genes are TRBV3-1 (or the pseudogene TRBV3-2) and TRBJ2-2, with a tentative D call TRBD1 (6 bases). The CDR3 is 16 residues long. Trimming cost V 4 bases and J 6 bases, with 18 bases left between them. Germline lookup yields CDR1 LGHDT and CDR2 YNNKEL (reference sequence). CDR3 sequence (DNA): TGTGCCAGCAGCCCCTGGTCAGGGGATACGGCCGGGGAGCTGTTTTTT. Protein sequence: CASSPWSGDTAGELFF.

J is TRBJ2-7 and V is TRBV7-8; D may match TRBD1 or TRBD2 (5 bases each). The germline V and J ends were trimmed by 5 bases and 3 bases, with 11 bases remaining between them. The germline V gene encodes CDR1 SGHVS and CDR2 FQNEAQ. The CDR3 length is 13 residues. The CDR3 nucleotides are TGTGCCAGCAGCCGGGGCAGAAACTACGAGCAGTACTTC. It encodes CASSRGRNYEQYF.

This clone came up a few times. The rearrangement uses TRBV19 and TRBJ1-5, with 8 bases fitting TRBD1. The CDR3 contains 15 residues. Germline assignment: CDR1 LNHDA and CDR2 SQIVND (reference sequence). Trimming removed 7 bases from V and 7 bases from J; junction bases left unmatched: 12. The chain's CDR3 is CASTPGPGGVQPQHF. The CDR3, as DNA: TGTGCCAGTACCCCAGGCCCAGGGGGCGTACAGCCCCAGCATTTT.

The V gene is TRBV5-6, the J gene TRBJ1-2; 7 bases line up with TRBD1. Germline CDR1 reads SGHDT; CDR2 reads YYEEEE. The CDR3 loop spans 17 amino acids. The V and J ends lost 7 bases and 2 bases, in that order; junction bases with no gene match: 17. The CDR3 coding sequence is TGTGCCAGCCCCCCTCGGAGGGGGCCTATGGACAACTATGGCTACACCTTC. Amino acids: CASPPRRGPMDNYGYTF.

The CDR3 sequence: CASSGSSYEQYF. DNA for the CDR3: TGTGCCTCCAGCGGGAGCTCCTACGAGCAGTACTTC. The chain links TRBV27 to TRBJ2-7, with 8 bases matching TRBD2. The CDR3 length is 12 residues. From germline, CDR1 is MNHEY and CDR2 SMNVEV (reference sequence). V gave up 11 bases and J gave up 0 bases; unmatched junction bases: 3.

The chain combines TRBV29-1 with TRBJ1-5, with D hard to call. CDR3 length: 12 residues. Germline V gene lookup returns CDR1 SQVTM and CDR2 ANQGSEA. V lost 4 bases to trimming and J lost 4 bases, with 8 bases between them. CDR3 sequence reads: CSVGGENQPQHF. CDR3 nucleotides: TGCAGCGTTGGGGGAGAGAATCAGCCCCAGCATTTT.